This passage covers 32 T cell receptor beta chains from one sample sequenced in a study of cytomegalovirus exposure and HLA in healthy donors. The PCR used 60 Vbeta and 13 Jbeta primers. Profiled with immunoSEQ multiplex PCR; TCRdb holds only in-frame clones, not every one. Found here are 60,000 or so clones; the top ten clones hold approximately 9%. Sample: PBMCs. These receptors were collected from a man between 50 and 59 years old in good health and CMV-seropositive.

J is TRBJ1-2 and V is TRBV6-5, with D perhaps TRBD1 (5 bases). Germline-derived CDR1 and CDR2 are MNHEY and SVGAGI. V was cut by 2 bases and J by 1 base, with 8 bases left in between. The CDR3 contains 14 residues. CDR3 loop: CASSYRQNNYGYTF. Written as DNA, the CDR3 is TGTGCCAGCAGTTACCGACAGAATAACTATGGCTACACCTTC.

The chain joins TRBV5-6 to TRBJ1-1; TRBD1 matches at 9 bases. There are 13 residues in the CDR3. The germline gives CDR1 SGHDT, CDR2 YYEEEE. V gave up 3 bases and J gave up 4 bases; unmatched junction bases: 1. CDR3 in amino acids: CASSSDRGTEAFF. The DNA for the CDR3 is TGTGCCAGCAGCTCGGACAGGGGCACTGAAGCTTTCTTT.

The CDR3 loop is CSVELRQGDYEQYF. In DNA form, the CDR3 reads TGCAGCGTTGAGTTGAGGCAGGGCGACTACGAGCAGTACTTC. This chain connects TRBV29-1 to TRBJ2-7, with a tentative D call TRBD1 (5 bases). Trimming stripped 3 bases from V and 3 bases from J, with 15 bases between. Germline CDR1 SQVTM, CDR2 ANQGSEA. CDR3 length: 14 residues.

This chain links TRBV25-1 with TRBJ1-2, with a possible D match to TRBD1 (6 bases). V lost 2 bases to trimming and J lost 3 bases, with 10 bases between them. The germline V gene has CDR1 MGHDK and CDR2 SYGVNS. The CDR3 is 14 residues long. CDR3 in amino acids: CASSESPGDYGYTF. The CDR3 coding sequence is TGTGCCAGCAGTGAAAGCCCAGGGGACTATGGCTACACCTTC.

This chain links TRBV2 with TRBJ1-2; 7 bases match TRBD1. From germline, CDR1 is SNHLY and CDR2 FYNNEI. V shed 6 bases, J shed 8 bases, and the junction held 12 bases outside the gene matches. The CDR3 length is 14 residues. CDR3 residues: CASSSGQEGRGYTF. In DNA, the CDR3 is TGTGCCAGCAGCTCCGGACAGGAAGGGCGAGGCTACACCTTC.

The V call is TRBV5-1, the J call TRBJ1-4; perhaps TRBD1 as D (6 bases). The CDR3 spans 16 residues. CDR1 SGHRS and CDR2 YFSETQ come from the germline V gene. The V gene lost 3 bases and the J gene lost 3 bases, with 15 bases spanning the gap. The CDR3 region is CASSSVPDRANEKLFF. CDR3 nucleotides: TGCGCCAGCAGCTCTGTCCCGGACAGAGCTAATGAAAAACTGTTTTTT.

The chain couples TRBV5-1 to TRBJ1-6; tentatively, D is TRBD1 (5 bases). Germline CDR1 reads SGHRS; CDR2 reads YFSETQ. The CDR3 is 16 residues long. V lost 5 bases and J lost 1, with 13 bases in between. CDR3 DNA sequence: TGCGCCAGCAGAGACGAGGGGACTTCCTATAATTCACCCCTCCACTTT. It translates to CASRDEGTSYNSPLHF.

V gene TRBV27 combines with J gene TRBJ2-7, with TRBD1 identical over 8 bases. V was clipped by 5 bases and J by 7 bases; unmatched bases: 7. Germline values: CDR1 MNHEY, CDR2 SMNVEV (reference sequence). The CDR3 covers 13 residues. The CDR3 spells CASSGGNRGEQYF. CDR3 sequence (DNA): TGTGCCAGCAGTGGGGGTAACAGGGGGGAGCAGTACTTC.

The chain combines TRBV7-3 with TRBJ2-5; 8 bases map to TRBD2. The ends lost 2 bases at V and 4 bases at J; junction bases unmatched: 6. The germline gives CDR1 SGHTA, CDR2 FQGTGA. The CDR3 length is 15 residues. CDR3 bases: TGTGCCAGCAGCTTATCGGGAGGGCCGATAGAGACCCAGTACTTC. This codes for CASSLSGGPIETQYF.

The rearrangement joins TRBV5-1 to TRBJ2-3; the D gene is possibly TRBD2 (6 bases). Germline CDR1 reads SGHRS; CDR2 reads YFSETQ. The CDR3 loop spans 21 amino acids. Trimming took 4 bases from V and 3 from J, leaving 33 bases between them. This CDR3 is CASSVAPAGGLGSGLTDTQYF. Here the CDR3 DNA reads TGCGCCAGCAGCGTAGCCCCTGCAGGAGGGCTTGGTTCGGGCCTTACAGATACGCAGTATTTT.

The chain uses TRBV15 and TRBJ2-2; 9 nucleotides align to TRBD2. Unmatched junction bases numbered 4, after V lost 0 bases and J lost 2 bases. CDR1 is LNHNV and CDR2 is YYDKDF in the germline V gene (reference sequence). This CDR3 spans 17 amino acids. This chain's CDR3 is CATSRDWRGGNTGELFF. CDR3 coding DNA: TGTGCCACCAGCAGAGATTGGCGGGGGGGAAACACCGGGGAGCTGTTTTTT.

J is TRBJ2-7 and V is TRBV18, with TRBD1 as a possible D gene (5 bases). Trimming removed 3 bases at V and 4 bases at J, with 10 bases between. This CDR3 region has 13 residues. Germline CDR1 KGHSH, CDR2 LQKENI. This chain's CDR3 is CASSPNRLYEQYF. The CDR3 region has the DNA TGTGCCAGCTCACCGAACAGGTTGTACGAGCAGTACTTC.

Concerning this clone itself: The same CDR3 arises from other DNA sequences in this sample as well. This chain connects TRBV7-6 to TRBJ2-3, with a tentative D call TRBD2 (5 bases). Between the trimmed V and J ends, which lost 5 bases and 2 bases, there was a span of 14 bases. This CDR3 region has 15 residues. CDR1 SGHVS and CDR2 FNYEAQ come from the germline V gene. CDR3 in amino acids: CASSRAGQTTDTQYF. The CDR3 DNA follows: TGTGCCAGCAGCAGGGCGGGCCAGACCACAGATACGCAGTATTTT.

V gene TRBV5-4 combines with J gene TRBJ1-1, with 7 positions matching TRBD1. In germline, CDR1 is SGHNT, CDR2 YYREEE (reference sequence). The junction had 6 bases not matched to a gene; V was cut back by 4 bases and J by 0 bases. The CDR3 has 15 amino acids. The CDR3 DNA follows: TGTGCCAGCAGCCCCTATGGGACAGTGAACACTGAAGCTTTCTTT. Protein product: CASSPYGTVNTEAFF.

The genes are TRBV6-5 and TRBJ1-1, with D possibly being TRBD1 (6 bases). V was clipped by 5 bases and J by 3 bases, with 13 bases between them. The CDR3 totals 14 residues. CDR1 is MNHEY, CDR2 SVGAGI, per germline. The CDR3 sequence: CASSKQGLDTEAFF. For the CDR3, the DNA is TGTGCCAGCAGTAAACAGGGATTGGACACTGAAGCTTTCTTT.

This chain joins TRBV18 and TRBJ2-5, with TRBD2 identical over 8 bases. This CDR3 has 15 residues. Per germline, CDR1 KGHSH and CDR2 LQKENI. J gave up 7 bases and V 3 bases, and 10 bases lay outside the gene matches. The CDR3 loop is CASSPPESGRGTQYF. CDR3 in DNA: TGTGCCAGCTCACCCCCGGAGAGCGGGAGAGGGACCCAGTACTTC.

This chain connects TRBV18 to TRBJ2-7; unclear D gene. V lost 0 bases and J lost 3, with 6 bases in between. The CDR3 loop spans 13 amino acids. The germline V gene has CDR1 KGHSH and CDR2 LQKENI. CDR3 nucleotide sequence: TGTGCCAGCTCACCACCCAGTTACTACGAGCAGTACTTC. Translated, it gives CASSPPSYYEQYF.

The chain carries TRBV7-9 and TRBJ2-4; 13 bases are shared with TRBD2. The V segment lost 4 bases and the J segment 7 bases; nucleotides outside the gene matches: 7. The length of the CDR3 is 16 residues. Germline V lookup: CDR1 SEHNR, CDR2 FQNEAQ (reference sequence). DNA of the CDR3: TGTGCCAGCAGCTCCACTAGCGGGAGGGCCTGGAACATTCAGTACTTC. Protein: CASSSTSGRAWNIQYF. The complete variable domain, with remaining parts taken from reference TRBV7-9 and TRBJ2-4, reads DTGVSQNPRHKITKRGQNVTFRCDPISEHNRLYWYRQTLGQGPEFLTYFQNEAQLEKSRLLSDRFSAERPKGSFSTLEIQRTEQGDSAMYLCASSSTSGRAWNIQYFGAGTRLSVL.

The rearrangement joins TRBV4-1 to TRBJ2-7; 9 bases agree with TRBD1. The ends lost 1 base at V and 5 bases at J; junction bases unmatched: 12. The length of the CDR3 is 17 residues. Germline V gene data show CDR1 as MGHRA and CDR2 as YSYEKL. The CDR3: CASSQVGRDRDRNEQYF. CDR3 DNA: TGCGCCAGCAGCCAAGTGGGAAGGGACAGGGATCGGAACGAGCAGTACTTC.

The DNA of the CDR3 is TGTGCCAGCAGCGGGCCGGGACAGCTGAATTCACCCCTCCACTTT. It specifies CASSGPGQLNSPLHF. The chain employs TRBV7-2 and TRBJ1-6, with 7 bases matching TRBD1. The CDR3 spans 15 residues. Germline loops: CDR1 SGHTA, CDR2 FQGNSA. The junction had 8 bases not matched to a gene; V was cut back by 5 bases and J by 7 bases.

This chain joins TRBV9 and TRBJ2-7; tentatively, D is TRBD2 (6 bases). V lost 4 bases, J lost 6 bases, and 17 bases lay in between. Germline V gives CDR1 SGDLS, CDR2 YYNGEE. The CDR3 loop spans 14 amino acids. The CDR3 DNA reads as TGTGCCAGCAGCCCCTGGTTGGGAGGAGGCGAGCAGTACTTC. Its protein is CASSPWLGGGEQYF. Drawing the rest from reference TRBV9 and TRBJ2-7, the complete variable domain is DSGVTQTPKHLITATGQRVTLRCSPRSGDLSVYWYQQSLDQGLQFLIQYYNGEERAKGNILERFSAQQFPDLHSELNLSSLELGDSALYFCASSPWLGGGEQYFGPGTRLTVT.

V gene TRBV7-3 combines with J gene TRBJ2-3; the D gene is possibly TRBD2 (5 bases). V was cut by 5 bases and J by 4 bases, with 13 bases left in between. Germline V gene data show CDR1 as SGHTA and CDR2 as FQGTGA. The CDR3 is 14 residues long. The CDR3 nucleotides are TGTGCCAGCAGCAGCCATCTAGCCCCAGATACGCAGTATTTT. Its protein product is CASSSHLAPDTQYF.

This rearrangement joins TRBV7-2 to TRBJ1-2; D gene ambiguous. This CDR3 is built from 15 residues. Trimming took 6 bases from V and 0 from J, leaving 14 bases between them. Germline CDR1 is SGHTA and CDR2 is FQGNSA. Here the CDR3 reads CASRLVGASNYGYTF. The CDR3 DNA follows: TGTGCCAGCAGATTGGTGGGCGCATCTAACTATGGCTACACCTTC.

The gene calls are TRBV7-2 and TRBJ1-4; TRBD1 matches 7 bases. Losses at the gene ends were 5 bases for V and 4 bases for J; bases not matched to a gene: 4. Germline CDR1 and CDR2: SGHTA and FQGNSA. The CDR3 is 14 residues long. The CDR3 is CASSQDRYNEKLFF. The CDR3, as DNA: TGTGCCAGCAGCCAGGACAGGTATAATGAAAAACTGTTTTTT.

The chain uses TRBV4-3 and TRBJ1-4; TRBD1 might be the D (6 bases). Trimming removed 0 bases from V and 10 bases from J, with 12 bases in between. Germline values: CDR1 LGHNA, CDR2 YSLEER. The CDR3 extends over 14 amino acids. The chain's CDR3 is CASSQEGGVGKLFF. In DNA form, the CDR3 reads TGCGCCAGCAGCCAAGAAGGGGGGGTGGGAAAACTGTTTTTT.

This chain joins TRBV7-9 and TRBJ2-1; 9 nucleotides agree with TRBD1. V lost 3 bases, J lost 6 bases, and 0 bases stayed unmatched. Germline lookup yields CDR1 SEHNR and CDR2 FQNEAQ (reference sequence). The CDR3 runs 13 residues. CDR3 bases: TGTGCCAGCAGCTTGACAGGGGGCAATGAGCAGTTCTTC. Translated, it gives CASSLTGGNEQFF.

The rearrangement links TRBV6-5 to TRBJ1-5, with no clear D. CDR3 size: 13 residues. Trimming left V 2 bases short and J 7 bases short, with 9 bases between. Germline V gene sequence: CDR1 MNHEY, CDR2 SVGAGI. The CDR3 loop reads CASSYSPVQPQHF. CDR3 DNA sequence: TGTGCCAGCAGTTACAGCCCCGTCCAGCCCCAGCATTTT.

The gene calls are TRBV5-5 and TRBJ1-1; D not resolved. V was pared by 2 bases and J by 1 base, with 12 bases between. The CDR3 loop spans 15 amino acids. The germline gives CDR1 SGHKS, CDR2 YYEKEE (reference sequence). The CDR3 nucleotides are TGTGCCAGCAGCTTTGTGGAGTTAAGGAACACTGAAGCTTTCTTT. It yields the protein CASSFVELRNTEAFF.

The chain employs TRBV6-1 and TRBJ2-2; tentative D call: TRBD2 (5 bases). The CDR3 spans 11 residues. Trimming left V 6 bases short and J 6 bases short, with 5 bases between. CDR1 and CDR2 (germline): MNHNS, SASEGT. Here the CDR3 reads CASREAGELFF. CDR3 coding DNA: TGTGCCAGCAGGGAGGCCGGGGAGCTGTTTTTT.

The genes are TRBV2 and TRBJ1-2; 7 nucleotides line up with TRBD1. Trimming cost V 5 bases and J 6 bases; bases outside gene matches: 18. Germline CDR1 SNHLY, CDR2 FYNNEI. The CDR3 totals 17 residues. The CDR3 coding sequence is TGTGCCAGCAGTCCCCTTCGGACAGGCGTGGATTCTAATGGCTACACCTTC. This gives the protein CASSPLRTGVDSNGYTF.

The chain is built from TRBV19 and TRBJ1-2; D not resolved. V was shortened by 5 bases and J by 4 bases, with 14 bases between the two germline ends. Germline lookup yields CDR1 LNHDA and CDR2 SQIVND (reference sequence). There are 14 residues in the CDR3. In nucleotides, the CDR3 is TGTGCCAGTAGTGATGAGGGCTCAGTCTATGGCTACACCTTC. This codes for CASSDEGSVYGYTF.

The V gene is TRBV10-3, the J gene TRBJ2-7; 7 nucleotides match TRBD2. The CDR3 covers 15 residues. With V trimmed by 0 bases and J by 1 base, 3 bases remained unmatched. Per the germline V gene, CDR1 is ENHRY and CDR2 is SYGVKD. The chain's CDR3 is CAISESRAGSYEQYF. DNA for the CDR3: TGTGCCATCAGTGAGTCTCGAGCGGGATCCTACGAGCAGTACTTC.